Listed below are T cell receptor beta chains from one sample, sequenced in a study of T cell repertoires in cytomegalovirus infection. In TCRdb, the reads were re-called with MiXCR into one record per CDR3 protein. This repertoire shows about 100,000 distinct CDR3 sequences, approximately 30% found once; its top ten account for about 72%. These TCRs' antigens remain unknown. The sample here was CD8+ T cells from cultured PBMCs, taken from culture after CMV antigen stimulation. The receptors were sampled from a human donor in good health (CMV status not recorded). Some clones in this sample may be carry-over from other donors' samples. CDR3s include the opening cysteine and the closing phenylalanine or tryptophan. D genes are given only for firm matches. Clone size is stated in some rows and not others, as once, few, many or a class when expanded.

d_call,v_call,j_call,clone_size,cdr3_aa,cdr3_nt
.,TRBV7-2,TRBJ1-5,many,CASSFTGENQPQHF,TGTGCCAGCAGCTTCACGGGGGAAAATCAGCCCCAGCATTTT
.,TRBV7-8,TRBJ2-1,.,CASSLRDLKGNEQFF,TGTGCCAGCAGCTTACGGGACCTTAAGGGCAATGAGCAGTTCTTC
.,TRBV20-1,TRBJ2-7,once,CSVGDSYEQYF,TGCAGTGTTGGAGACAGCTACGAGCAGTACTTC
.,TRBV7-9,TRBJ2-7,many,CASSPPGGHEQYF,TGTGCCAGCAGCCCCCCGGGGGGCCACGAGCAGTACTTC
.,TRBV2,TRBJ2-2,.,CASSPGRGSNTGELFF,TGTGCCAGCAGCCCTGGGCGGGGCTCGAACACCGGGGAGCTGTTTTTT
TRBD1,TRBV27,TRBJ1-1,.,CASRMTGSGRNTEAFF,TGTGCCAGCAGGATGACAGGGTCGGGGAGGAACACTGAAGCTTTCTTT
TRBD2,TRBV4-1,TRBJ2-1,.,CASSHIAGTNEQFF,TGCGCCAGCAGCCACATAGCGGGGACCAATGAGCAGTTCTTC
.,TRBV5-6,TRBJ1-4,many,CASSLTRLPTNEKLFF,TGTGCCAGCAGCTTGACCCGACTTCCAACTAATGAAAAACTGTTTTTT
.,TRBV27,TRBJ1-2,few,CASSQTGWGYTF,TGTGCCAGCAGCCAAACAGGTTGGGGCTACACCTTC
TRBD2,TRBV6-2/TRBV6-3,TRBJ2-7,few,CASSLPGLAGVDEQYF,TGTGCCAGCAGTTTACCGGGACTAGCGGGGGTGGACGAGCAGTACTTC
TRBD1,TRBV7-8,TRBJ2-5,many,CASSLVDREQETQYF,TGTGCCAGCAGCTTAGTTGACAGGGAGCAAGAGACCCAGTACTTC
TRBD1,TRBV12-3/TRBV12-4,TRBJ2-5,medium-sized,CASSRQGETQYF,TGTGCCAGCAGTCGACAGGGGGAGACCCAGTACTTC
.,TRBV2,TRBJ1-5,.,CASSASRGNQPQHF,TGTGCCAGCAGTGCCTCAAGGGGAAATCAGCCCCAGCATTTT
.,TRBV15,TRBJ2-5,.,CATSAGTAVSSETQYF,TGTGCCACCAGCGCGGGGACAGCAGTCTCTTCAGAGACCCAGTACTTC
.,TRBV6-5,TRBJ2-7,.,CASRNRDPYEQYF,TGTGCCAGCAGGAACCGGGACCCATACGAGCAGTACTTC
.,TRBV5-1,TRBJ2-7,.,CASSLAAAAYEQYF,TGCGCCAGCAGCTTGGCGGCGGCAGCCTACGAGCAGTACTTC
TRBD1,TRBV7-8,TRBJ1-3,medium-sized,CASSLGTGGNTIYF,TGTGCCAGCAGCTTAGGGACAGGCGGAAACACCATATATTTT
.,TRBV2,TRBJ2-1,few,CASSGDVGHHSYNEQFF,TGTGCCAGCAGTGGTGATGTGGGGCATCACTCCTACAATGAGCAGTTCTTC
TRBD2,TRBV7-8,TRBJ2-2,once,CASSERLAGGRGGELFF,TGTGCCAGCAGCGAGCGACTAGCGGGGGGGCGGGGCGGGGAGCTGTTTTTT
.,TRBV20-1,TRBJ2-3,.,CSARDLYQTDTQYF,TGCAGTGCTAGAGATCTTTATCAAACAGATACGCAGTATTTT
.,TRBV27,TRBJ1-2,.,CASSLSGWAPYGYTF,TGTGCCAGCAGTTTATCAGGCTGGGCCCCATATGGCTACACCTTC
TRBD1,TRBV4-1,TRBJ1-2,.,CASSQDGTGGYYGYTF,TGCGCCAGCAGCCAAGATGGAACAGGGGGCTACTATGGCTACACCTTC
TRBD2,TRBV2,TRBJ2-1,few,CASSEELAGGFNEQFF,TGTGCCAGCAGTGAAGAACTAGCGGGGGGATTCAATGAGCAGTTCTTC
.,TRBV19,TRBJ2-1,few,CASSSYNEQFF,TGTGCCAGTAGTAGTTACAATGAGCAGTTCTTC
.,TRBV4-1,TRBJ1-5,many,CASSQDSTAFLPQHF,TGCGCCAGCAGCCAAGATTCTACAGCTTTTCTGCCCCAGCATTTT
.,TRBV19,TRBJ2-5,.,CASSISGNQETQYF,TGTGCCAGTAGTATATCAGGGAATCAAGAGACCCAGTACTTC
TRBD1,TRBV27,TRBJ2-3,.,CASSLSRGLAFRGSTDTQYF,TGTGCCAGCAGTTTGTCAAGGGGGCTAGCTTTCCGTGGAAGCACAGATACGCAGTATTTT
.,TRBV2,TRBJ2-7,many,CASSPEGVTGLNEQYF,TGTGCCAGCAGTCCGGAAGGGGTGACAGGTCTTAACGAGCAGTACTTC
.,TRBV12-3/TRBV12-4,TRBJ2-3,.,CASSLWGGPDTQYF,TGTGCCAGCAGTTTATGGGGGGGCCCGGATACGCAGTATTTT
.,TRBV15,TRBJ1-5,few,CATSSRQNNQPQHF,TGTGCCACCAGCAGCCGACAAAACAATCAGCCCCAGCATTTT
TRBD2,TRBV7-6,TRBJ2-7,.,CASSISGGTSYEQYF,TGTGCCAGCAGCATCAGCGGGGGAACTTCCTACGAGCAGTACTTC
.,TRBV20-1,TRBJ2-1,many,CSARAGAGAWEQFF,TGCAGTGCTAGAGCCGGGGCGGGGGCGTGGGAGCAGTTCTTC
.,TRBV7-9,TRBJ2-3,.,CAAKRGWEHTQYF,TGTGCCGCAAAACGGGGATGGGAGCATACGCAGTATTTT
.,TRBV6-1,TRBJ2-3,.,CASSESIAGRSIDTQYF,TGTGCCAGCAGTGAATCCATTGCGGGGCGGTCCATAGATACGCAGTATTTT
.,TRBV28,TRBJ2-7,.,CASSPVEDTAYEQYF,TGTGCCAGCAGTCCCGTTGAGGACACCGCCTACGAGCAGTACTTC
.,TRBV5-1,TRBJ2-1,.,CASGKGGRRPRSSYNEQFF,TGCGCCAGCGGGAAGGGAGGCAGACGACCTAGGAGCTCCTACAATGAGCAGTTCTTC
TRBD1,TRBV6-6,TRBJ2-3,few,CASSYDFRDRGITDTQYF,TGTGCCAGCAGTTACGACTTCCGGGACAGGGGAATCACAGATACGCAGTATTTT